This TCR beta chain comes out of a study of technical replicates of blood from a few donors. Repertoires were generated with immunoSEQ multiplex PCR, while TCRdb's copy carries only in-frame clones and drops some. The sample yields fewer than 15,000 clones, more than 75% seen once. This TCR was sampled from a human donor in good health. Sequencing used PBMCs.

The CDR3 DNA reads TGTGCCAGTAGTATGGGTGGGAGGGGCGCCGGGGAGCTGTTTTTT. It codes for CASSMGGRGAGELFF. The chain carries TRBV19 and TRBJ2-2; TRBD2 agrees at 7 bases. The CDR3 extends over 15 amino acids. Unmatched junction bases numbered 7, after V lost 3 bases and J lost 6 bases. Germline lookup yields CDR1 LNHDA and CDR2 SQIVND (reference sequence).